The 15 T cell receptor beta chains below come from one sample, sequenced in a study of memory CD4+ T cells and cytomegalovirus serostatus. The sort gate was single viable CD3+CD4+CD8-CD45RO+ cells for memory CD4+ T cells. This table comes from immunoSEQ multiplex PCR, and its TCRdb copy is limited to in-frame clones, with some not included. The table lists 50,000 to 65,000 clones, about 73% of them singletons, with around 2.5% in the top ten. The sequenced material came from memory CD4+ T cells from blood. The source of these receptors is an adult in good health and CMV-seropositive.

The chain joins TRBV29-1 to TRBJ2-3; 7 bases are a match to TRBD2. Germline V gene sequence: CDR1 SQVTM, CDR2 ANQGSEA. J was trimmed by 3 bases and V by 1 base; bases with no gene match: 1. The CDR3 has 13 residues. The CDR3 spells CSVEAGGTDTQYF. In nucleotides, the CDR3 is TGCAGCGTTGAAGCGGGAGGAACAGATACGCAGTATTTT.

This clone was picked up a small number of times. The chain carries TRBV2 and TRBJ1-2; no firm D call. The CDR3 runs to 12 residues. Per the germline V gene, CDR1 is SNHLY and CDR2 is FYNNEI. The ends were cut back, 3 bases at V and 7 bases at J, with 9 bases in the middle. The CDR3 spells CASSDPAGGYTF. The CDR3 nucleotides are TGTGCCAGCAGTGACCCTGCGGGTGGCTACACCTTC.

The gene calls are TRBV28 and TRBJ1-5; D not resolved. The CDR3 extends over 12 amino acids. Germline assignment: CDR1 MDHEN and CDR2 SYDVKM. V lost 4 bases and J lost 7, with 8 bases in between. The CDR3 loop reads CASSSRQQPQHF. CDR3 bases: TGTGCCAGCAGTTCTCGACAACAGCCCCAGCATTTT. The full variable domain, completed using reference TRBV28 and TRBJ1-5, is DVKVTQSSRYLVKRTGEKVFLECVQDMDHENMFWYRQDPGLGLRLIYFSYDVKMKEKGDIPEGYSVSREKKERFSLILESASTNQTSMYLCASSSRQQPQHFGDGTRLSIL.

CDR3 sequence (DNA): TGTGCCAGCAGCCAACAACACTCCGGGACAGGGGGTGGAAACACCATATATTTT. Translating it yields CASSQQHSGTGGGNTIYF. V gene TRBV11-2 combines with J gene TRBJ1-3; 11 bases agree with TRBD1. V shed 5 bases and J 3 bases; nucleotides not matched to a gene: 12. In germline, CDR1 is SGHAT, CDR2 FQNNGV. The CDR3 contains 18 residues.

The rearrangement links TRBV7-7 to TRBJ1-2; D ambiguous. Per germline, CDR1 SSHAT and CDR2 FNYEAQ (reference sequence). Between the trimmed V and J ends, which lost 2 bases and 7 bases, there was a span of 20 bases. The CDR3 consists of 16 residues. The CDR3 spells CASSLLPGGPEGGYTF. In DNA, the CDR3 is TGTGCCAGCAGCTTACTTCCTGGAGGGCCAGAGGGTGGCTACACCTTC.

The chain uses TRBV30 and TRBJ2-5; D is possibly TRBD1 or TRBD2 (6 bases each). The CDR3 is made up of 14 amino acids. Germline lookup yields CDR1 GTSNPN and CDR2 SVGIG (reference sequence). The V and J ends lost 5 bases and 4 bases respectively, with 17 bases between them. CDR3 amino acids: CAWDRSGGGETQYF. CDR3 nucleotide sequence: TGTGCCTGGGATCGTAGCGGAGGGGGAGAGACCCAGTACTTC.

J is TRBJ2-5 and V is TRBV9; D is unclear. Between the trimmed V and J ends, which lost 3 bases and 2 bases, there was a span of 11 bases. This CDR3 region has 14 residues. CDR1 is SGDLS, CDR2 YYNGEE, per germline. In DNA form, the CDR3 reads TGTGCCAGCAGCGACCAGTGGATACAAGAGACCCAGTACTTC. It yields the protein CASSDQWIQETQYF.

In its sample, this clone was seen a few times. The rearrangement links TRBV29-1 to TRBJ2-5; D not resolved. The germline V gene encodes CDR1 SQVTM and CDR2 ANQGSEA. CDR3 length: 11 amino acids. V shed 2 bases and J shed 5 bases, with 6 bases lying between them. The CDR3 protein is CSVEIGETQYF. CDR3 DNA sequence: TGCAGCGTTGAAATAGGGGAGACCCAGTACTTC.

In its sample, this clone was seen a few times. V gene TRBV7-3 combines with J gene TRBJ2-5, with a possible D match to TRBD2 (5 bases). The CDR3 consists of 14 residues. Looked up from germline, CDR1 is SGHTA and CDR2 is FQGTGA. The ends were cut back, 3 bases at V and 5 bases at J, with 13 bases in the middle. The DNA for the CDR3 is TGTGCCAGCAGCTTGGAGGCCCTCGACGAGACCCAGTACTTC. Translated: CASSLEALDETQYF.

This clone was detected once. The V gene is TRBV6-1, the J gene TRBJ1-2; 10 bases match TRBD1. Germline V gene data show CDR1 as MNHNS and CDR2 as SASEGT. The CDR3 consists of 14 residues. J gave up 4 bases and V 8 bases, and 7 bases lay outside the gene matches. The CDR3 sequence is CASRQGAVLYGYTF. The DNA for the CDR3 is TGTGCCAGCCGACAGGGGGCCGTCCTCTATGGCTACACCTTC.

In its sample, this clone was seen a few times. This chain links TRBV6-1 with TRBJ1-2, with TRBD1 identical over 7 bases. The length of the CDR3 is 14 residues. J gave up 3 bases and V 6 bases, and 7 bases lay outside the gene matches. Per germline, CDR1 MNHNS and CDR2 SASEGT. This CDR3 is CASSTPGQDYGYTF. CDR3 coding DNA: TGTGCCAGCAGCACCCCTGGACAGGACTATGGCTACACCTTC.

This chain connects TRBV30 to TRBJ2-3, with D unresolved. This CDR3 contains 14 residues. Germline V CDR1 and CDR2: GTSNPN, SVGIG (reference sequence). The V end lost 0 bases, the J end lost 0 bases, and 7 bases lay between the germline ends. CDR3 in DNA: TGTGCCTGGAGTGTGCCTTCTAGCACAGATACGCAGTATTTT. Translation: CAWSVPSSTDTQYF. Looking up the rest from reference TRBV30 and TRBJ2-3 gives the full variable domain: SQTIHQWPATLVQPVGSPLSLECTVEGTSNPNLYWYRQAAGRGLQLLFYSVGIGQISSEVPQNLSASRPQDRQFILSSKKLLLSDSGFYLCAWSVPSSTDTQYFGPGTRLTVL.

By share, this clone counts as medium-sized. V usage is TRBV5-4 and J usage is TRBJ2-1; tentatively, D is TRBD1 (6 bases). CDR1 and CDR2 (germline): SGHNT, YYREEE (reference sequence). The CDR3 is 12 amino acids. V was clipped by 6 bases and J by 7 bases, with 11 bases between them. CDR3 residues: CASTTRGNEQFF. The CDR3 nucleotides are TGTGCCAGCACCACTAGGGGGAATGAGCAGTTCTTC.

This clone has a single count. The chain links TRBV29-1 to TRBJ1-1; 8 bases match TRBD1. CDR3 size: 14 residues. Unmatched junction bases numbered 7, after V lost 7 bases and J lost 0 bases. CDR1 SQVTM and CDR2 ANQGSEA come from the germline V gene. CDR3 protein: CSAASGGLNTEAFF. The CDR3 nucleotides read TGCAGCGCCGCGTCAGGGGGCTTGAACACTGAAGCTTTCTTT.

This chain links TRBV9 with TRBJ1-5; D gene ambiguous. Trimming shortened V by 4 bases and J by 4 bases, and 15 bases separated the two germline ends. CDR1 is SGDLS and CDR2 is YYNGEE in the germline V gene. This CDR3 is built from 15 residues. The CDR3 DNA follows: TGTGCCAGCAGCCCCAGCGGGCGGGAAAATCAGCCCCAGCATTTT. Its translation: CASSPSGRENQPQHF.